A single T cell receptor (beta chain) is shown here with its context. Antigen: not known. The V end was cut by 3 bases, the J end by 5 bases, with 10 bases between. This CDR3 region has 13 residues. Looked up from germline, CDR1 is MDHEN and CDR2 is SYDVKM. Some clones are missing from TCRdb's copy, which holds only in-frame ones; the method was immunoSEQ multiplex PCR. Of some 150,000 clones in the sample, more than 90% are singletons; the top ten hold around 5.1%. This sample stems from a study of T cell responses to AZD1222 COVID-19 vaccine. Whole-study results and caveats: Females made up more of the donors, who were largely white British, and clonal diversity may have come out too low.

The J gene is TRBJ1-2, the V gene TRBV28; maybe TRBD1 (6 bases). The clonotype comes from an adult in good health. This material consisted of peripheral blood, taken on day 0 of AZD1222 vaccination. The CDR3 here is CASSLIGGYGYTF. CDR3 nucleotide sequence: TGTGCCAGCAGTTTGATAGGGGGTTATGGCTACACCTTC.